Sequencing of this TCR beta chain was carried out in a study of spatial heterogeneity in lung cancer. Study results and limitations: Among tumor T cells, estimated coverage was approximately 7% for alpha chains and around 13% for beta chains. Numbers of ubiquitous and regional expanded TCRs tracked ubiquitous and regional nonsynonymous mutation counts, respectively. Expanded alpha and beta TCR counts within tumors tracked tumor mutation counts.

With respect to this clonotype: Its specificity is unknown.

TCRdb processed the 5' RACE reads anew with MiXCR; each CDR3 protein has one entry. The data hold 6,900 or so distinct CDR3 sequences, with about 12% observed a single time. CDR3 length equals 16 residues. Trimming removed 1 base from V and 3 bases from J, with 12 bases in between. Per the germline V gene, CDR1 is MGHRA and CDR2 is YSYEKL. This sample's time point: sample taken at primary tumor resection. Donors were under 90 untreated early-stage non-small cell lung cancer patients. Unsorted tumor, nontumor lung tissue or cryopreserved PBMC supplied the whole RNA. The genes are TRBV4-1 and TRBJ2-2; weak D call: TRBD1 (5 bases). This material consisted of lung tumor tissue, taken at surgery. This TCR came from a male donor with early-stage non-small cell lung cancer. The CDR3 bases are TGCGCCAGCAGCCAAGTATCGACAGCTTACACCGGGGAGCTGTTTTTT. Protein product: CASSQVSTAYTGELFF.